The rows below give T cell receptor beta chains drawn from one sample of a study of T cells in Graves' hyperthyroidism and ophthalmopathy. TCRdb reanalysed the multiplex PCR reads using MiXCR and keeps one entry per CDR3 protein. The table has roughly 250,000 distinct CDR3 sequences, more than 14% seen once. Sample: blood. Receptor source: a woman aged 40 to 55 with Graves' hyperthyroidism that later progressed to Graves' ophthalmopathy. The CDR3 runs from the conserved cysteine through the conserved F or W. D genes are given only for firm matches. Expanded clones get a size class; other rows say once, few or many, or leave the size out.

>TRBJ1-4|TRBV28|NA|many
CASSLNGAKKLFF
TGTGCCAGCAGTTTAAATGGTGCAAAAAAACTGTTTTTT
>TRBJ1-6|TRBV11-2|NA|NA
CASSLDRPSYNSPLHF
TGTGCCAGCAGCCTGGACAGACCTTCTTATAACTCACCCCTCCACTTT
>TRBJ1-1|TRBV28|NA|many
CASSLPAAEAFF
TGTGCCAGCAGTCTTCCGGCAGCTGAAGCTTTCTTT
>TRBJ2-7|TRBV5-1|NA|many
CASSQEAAYEQYF
TGCGCCAGCAGCCAGGAGGCGGCCTACGAGCAGTACTTC
>TRBJ2-2|TRBV10-1|NA|many
CASSERRTNTGELFF
TGCGCCAGCAGTGAGAGGCGTACGAACACCGGGGAGCTGTTTTTT
>TRBJ2-1|TRBV27|NA|many
CASSPRTILNEQFF
TGTGCCAGCAGTCCCCGGACTATCTTGAATGAGCAGTTCTTC
>TRBJ2-2|TRBV29-1|NA|NA
CSVLGRNTGELFF
TGCAGCGTTCTGGGGCGCAACACCGGGGAGCTGTTTTTT
>TRBJ2-5|TRBV18|NA|few
CASSPGTVNQETQYF
TGTGCCAGCTCACCTGGGACGGTGAACCAAGAGACCCAGTACTTC
>TRBJ1-1|TRBV5-1|NA|once
CASSPSVNRNTEAFF
TGCGCCAGCAGCCCATCCGTGAACCGGAACACTGAAGCTTTCTTT
>TRBJ1-4|TRBV12-3/TRBV12-4|TRBD1|many
CASSGQAWGSQLFF
TGTGCCAGCAGTGGACAGGCCTGGGGAAGTCAACTGTTTTTT
>TRBJ1-2|TRBV27|NA|many
CASSSRGQYYGYTF
TGTGCCAGCAGTTCCAGGGGTCAGTACTATGGCTACACCTTC
>TRBJ1-1|TRBV4-1|NA|many
CASTPRGLLRGTEAFF
TGCGCCAGCACCCCGCGAGGTCTACTTAGGGGCACTGAAGCTTTCTTT
>TRBJ2-5|TRBV30|NA|many
CAWSADFQETQYF
TGTGCCTGGAGCGCGGACTTCCAAGAGACCCAGTACTTC
>TRBJ2-3|TRBV12-3/TRBV12-4|TRBD2|many
CASKRAAGTGFDTQYF
TGTGCCAGCAAGAGAGCAGCGGGAACGGGATTTGATACGCAGTATTTT
>TRBJ2-5|TRBV18|NA|many
CASSPEQETQYF
TGTGCCAGCTCACCGGAACAAGAGACCCAGTACTTC
>TRBJ1-2|TRBV28|TRBD1|NA
CASSESNRGGYTF
TGTGCCAGCAGTGAATCTAACAGGGGCGGCTACACCTTC
>TRBJ2-7|TRBV2|TRBD2|many
CASTGTSGRDIYEQYF
TGTGCCAGCACTGGGACTAGCGGGAGGGATATCTACGAGCAGTACTTC
>TRBJ2-2|TRBV19|TRBD1|NA
CASTRIPLTGNTGELFF
TGTGCCAGTACCCGGATTCCTCTGACAGGGAATACCGGGGAGCTGTTTTTT
>TRBJ2-7|TRBV20-1|TRBD1|many
CSAPGQGNSYEQYF
TGCAGTGCCCCGGGACAGGGCAACTCCTACGAGCAGTACTTC
>TRBJ2-1|TRBV11-1|NA|many
CASSLVGVWRDRGSEQFF
TGTGCCAGCAGCTTAGTTGGAGTCTGGCGGGATAGGGGGAGTGAGCAGTTCTTC
>TRBJ2-5|TRBV4-1|NA|many
CASSQDKVWKTQYF
TGCGCCAGCAGCCAAGATAAGGTGTGGAAGACCCAGTACTTC
>TRBJ1-1|TRBV6-1|NA|many
CASTSYGTMNTEAFF
TGTGCCAGCACTAGTTACGGGACGATGAACACTGAAGCTTTCTTT
>TRBJ1-5|TRBV30|NA|many
CAWSDGTTNQPQHF
TGTGCCTGGAGTGACGGGACAACTAATCAGCCCCAGCATTTT
>TRBJ2-2|TRBV9|NA|many
CASSVGDFWRGPTGELFF
TGTGCCAGCAGCGTAGGTGATTTTTGGCGGGGGCCCACCGGGGAGCTGTTTTTT
>TRBJ2-1|TRBV5-1|TRBD2|NA
CASSLRLSGTSGHNEQFF
TGCGCCAGCAGCTTAAGATTGTCTGGGACTAGCGGTCACAATGAGCAGTTCTTC
>TRBJ2-1|TRBV30|TRBD1|many
CAWSGSGTGGRYNEQFF
TGTGCCTGGAGTGGCTCCGGGACAGGGGGACGGTACAATGAGCAGTTCTTC
>TRBJ2-5|TRBV19|TRBD2|many
CASSPMGLAGETQYF
TGTGCCAGTAGTCCCATGGGACTAGCGGGAGAGACCCAGTACTTC
>TRBJ1-1|TRBV2|TRBD1|NA
CASGEDRGGFTEAFF
TGTGCCAGCGGGGAGGACAGGGGGGGATTCACTGAAGCTTTCTTT
>TRBJ2-1|TRBV7-9|TRBD2|NA
CASSGSGTSGRSEQFF
TGTGCCAGCAGCGGATCCGGGACTAGCGGGAGGAGTGAGCAGTTCTTC
>TRBJ2-7|TRBV10-3|TRBD2|many
CAIRGLAGDRGEQYF
TGTGCCATCAGGGGACTAGCGGGAGACCGCGGCGAGCAGTACTTC
>TRBJ1-3|TRBV2|NA|many
CASRRSGGKSGNTIYF
TGTGCCAGCAGAAGGTCGGGAGGGAAATCTGGAAACACCATATATTTT
>TRBJ1-3|TRBV29-1|NA|many
CSVAQGYSGNTIYF
TGCAGCGTGGCACAGGGTTACTCTGGAAACACCATATATTTT
>TRBJ1-4|TRBV15|NA|many
CATSREDDEKLFF
TGTGCCACCAGCAGAGAGGATGATGAAAAACTGTTTTTT
>TRBJ2-1|TRBV12-3/TRBV12-4|TRBD2|many
CASRARLAGNSKYNEQFF
TGTGCCAGCAGGGCCAGACTAGCGGGAAACTCTAAGTACAATGAGCAGTTCTTC
>TRBJ2-4|TRBV6-1|NA|many
CASSQGVSKNIQYF
TGTGCCAGCAGCCAGGGAGTTTCCAAAAACATTCAGTACTTC
>TRBJ2-7|TRBV5-1|NA|many
CASSLVGNSYEQYF
TGCGCCAGCAGCTTGGTCGGGAATTCCTACGAGCAGTACTTC
>TRBJ2-1|TRBV29-1|TRBD2|many
CSVGGLVGSSHSYNEQFF
TGCAGCGTTGGTGGACTAGTCGGGTCCTCCCACTCCTACAATGAGCAGTTCTTC
>TRBJ2-3|TRBV19|NA|many
CASSDQGVVTDTQYF
TGTGCCAGTAGCGACCAGGGTGTTGTGACAGATACGCAGTATTTT
>TRBJ1-2|TRBV5-1|TRBD1|few
CASSLTGVEGYTF
TGCGCCAGCAGCTTGACAGGGGTGGAGGGCTACACCTTC
>TRBJ1-1|TRBV7-6|NA|few
CASSLALGQNINTEAFF
TGTGCCAGCAGCTTAGCGCTAGGACAGAATATTAACACTGAAGCTTTCTTT
>TRBJ1-2|TRBV20-1|NA|NA
CSARAPGFYGYTF
TGCAGTGCTAGAGCCCCGGGGTTCTATGGCTACACCTTC
>TRBJ2-3|TRBV7-9|NA|many
CASSFGGTTDTQYF
TGTGCCAGCAGCTTCGGAGGGACCACAGATACGCAGTATTTT
>TRBJ1-5|TRBV18|NA|NA
CASSQGEVQPQHF
TGTGCCAGCTCACAGGGGGAGGTTCAGCCCCAGCATTTT
>TRBJ1-3|TRBV7-8|TRBD1|NA
CASSLAGGTGNTIYF
TGTGCCAGCAGCTTAGCAGGGGGCACTGGAAACACCATATATTTT
>TRBJ2-1|TRBV7-3|NA|few
CASSLTGFSSYNEQFF
TGTGCCAGCAGCTTAACAGGTTTCAGCTCCTACAATGAGCAGTTCTTC
>TRBJ2-1|TRBV6-1|TRBD2|many
CATRKASGSQNEQFF
TGTGCCACCCGGAAGGCTAGCGGGAGTCAGAATGAGCAGTTCTTC
>TRBJ2-7|TRBV10-3|TRBD2|many
CAISELPGRVHEQYF
TGTGCCATCAGTGAGCTCCCCGGGAGGGTACACGAGCAGTACTTC
>TRBJ1-2|TRBV5-1|NA|many
CASSLVPVNYGYTF
TGCGCCAGCAGCTTGGTTCCGGTAAACTATGGCTACACCTTC
>TRBJ2-1|TRBV6-6|TRBD2|many
CASSYSLAGNPDEQFF
TGTGCCAGCAGTTACTCACTAGCGGGGAATCCCGATGAGCAGTTCTTC
>TRBJ1-1|TRBV3-1|NA|NA
CASSGYSTEAFF
TGTGCCAGCAGCGGCTACAGCACTGAAGCTTTCTTT
>TRBJ2-7|TRBV28|NA|many
CASTQTSREQYF
TGTGCCAGCACTCAGACTAGTCGCGAGCAGTACTTC
>TRBJ2-5|TRBV4-1|TRBD2|NA
CASSQVKISTGSGSIMFQETQYF
TGCGCCAGCAGCCAAGTAAAAATTAGTACGGGTAGCGGGAGTATTATGTTCCAAGAGACCCAGTACTTC
>TRBJ2-5|TRBV7-8|NA|many
CASRPNRGGETQYF
TGTGCCAGCAGACCTAATCGAGGGGGAGAGACCCAGTACTTC
>TRBJ2-1|TRBV28|TRBD2|many
CASSSTGLAGGGFWNEQFF
TGTGCCAGCAGTTCGACGGGACTAGCGGGAGGAGGGTTCTGGAATGAGCAGTTCTTC
>TRBJ1-5|TRBV2|NA|many
CASSADRDQPQHF
TGTGCCAGCAGCGCGGACAGAGATCAGCCCCAGCATTTT
>TRBJ2-5|TRBV20-1|TRBD1|many
CSARSGGLEGIETQYF
TGCAGTGCTAGATCAGGGGGTCTAGAAGGTATCGAGACCCAGTACTTC
>TRBJ2-1|TRBV10-3|NA|many
CAISEKATGYNEQFF
TGTGCCATCAGTGAAAAAGCTACTGGCTACAATGAGCAGTTCTTC